This TCR beta chain appears in the sequencing data of a study of blood T cell repertoires in COVID-19. Across the study: Sample material is recorded as cDNA or gDNA derived from T cells, B-cell-depleted T cells, or PBMCs.

In the authors' workflow: Estimation of nucleated cell counts was performed using reference gene primer amplification. Repertoires were generated with immunoSEQ multiplex PCR, while TCRdb's copy carries only in-frame clones and drops some. V, J and clone size are taken as reported in that table, and D and trimming were inferred from the DNA itself. The table lists 110,000 or so clones, 85% to 90% of them singletons. V was shortened by 2 bases and J by 7 bases, with 12 bases between the two germline ends. The germline gives CDR1 LGHDT, CDR2 YNNKEL (reference sequence). The CDR3 contains 15 residues. This clonotype was sampled from a woman aged 45-65 years with acute or convalescent COVID-19. The chain has TRBV3-1 (or the pseudogene TRBV3-2) and TRBJ1-6, with D possibly matching TRBD1 (5 bases). The source material was peripheral blood. This CDR3 is CASSQRGGGNSPLHF. The CDR3 DNA sequence: TGTGCCAGCAGCCAACGCGGGGGGGGGAATTCACCCCTCCACTTT.